A single sample gave rise to the 24 T cell receptor beta chains below, sequenced in a study of T cells in Graves' hyperthyroidism and ophthalmopathy. Amplified TCR beta CDR3 regions came from RNA transcripts. The TCR CDR3 first-round RT-PCR relied on the HTBI primer set. Each CDR3 protein gets one entry after TCRdb re-called the multiplex PCR reads with MiXCR. The sample records about 290,000 distinct CDR3 sequences, approximately 19% being singletons. Material: blood. Receptors were obtained from a man aged 45-65 years with Graves' ophthalmopathy.

This clonotype was observed a handful of times. J is TRBJ2-5 and V is TRBV6-1; D remains unclear. Per the germline V gene, CDR1 is MNHNS and CDR2 is SASEGT. CDR3 length equals 13 residues. V lost 5 bases, J lost 4 bases, and 11 bases lay in between. CDR3 amino acids: CASSRARRETQYF. The CDR3 nucleotides read TGTGCCAGCAGTAGGGCTAGGAGAGAGACCCAGTACTTC.

The chain carries TRBV4-1 and TRBJ2-7; perhaps TRBD1 as D (6 bases). The germline V and J ends were trimmed by 3 bases and 2 bases, with 14 bases remaining between them. Germline lookup yields CDR1 MGHRA and CDR2 YSYEKL. CDR3 length: 15 residues. In DNA, the CDR3 is TGCGCCAGCAGCCACCTCCGGGACAAAGCCTACGAGCAGTACTTC. Encoded protein: CASSHLRDKAYEQYF.

Comment on this clonotype: A much larger clone lies one base from this, so it may be a read error. The CDR3 spells CASSQDRGDTEAFF. The CDR3, as DNA: TGTGCCAGCAGCCAAGACAGGGGAGACACTGAAGCTTTCTTT. This chain links TRBV7-9 with TRBJ1-1; TRBD1 matches at 8 bases. The V gene end was trimmed by 5 bases and the J gene end by 3 bases; junction bases not matched to a gene: 5. CDR3 size: 14 residues. CDR1 is SEHNR and CDR2 is FQNEAQ in the germline V gene (reference sequence).

The table lists this clonotype with a few counts. The rearrangement joins TRBV7-9 to TRBJ2-1; TRBD1 agrees at 7 bases. The CDR3 extends over 16 amino acids. V was clipped by 1 base and J by 10 bases; unmatched bases: 13. Germline CDR1 and CDR2: SEHNR and FQNEAQ (reference sequence). The DNA of the CDR3 is TGTGCCAGCAGCTTAGGAGAACAGGGGTACCTTCAAGAGCAGTTCTTC. Translated, it gives CASSLGEQGYLQEQFF. Combining the CDR3 with reference TRBV7-9 and TRBJ2-1 gives the whole variable domain DTGVSQNPRHKITKRGQNVTFRCDPISEHNRLYWYRQTLGQGPEFLTYFQNEAQLEKSRLLSDRFSAERPKGSFSTLEIQRTEQGDSAMYLCASSLGEQGYLQEQFFGPGTRLTVL.

This chain joins TRBV9 and TRBJ2-3, with D uncertain. V lost 0 bases, J lost 5 bases, and 10 bases lay in between. This CDR3 comprises 14 residues. CDR1 and CDR2 (germline): SGDLS, YYNGEE. The CDR3 DNA reads TGTGCCAGCAGCGTAGCAGCCCACGGAGATACGCAGTATTTT. It specifies CASSVAAHGDTQYF.

This clonotype occurred a few times. The gene calls are TRBV7-2 and TRBJ2-1, with 13 bases fitting TRBD2. Germline V lookup: CDR1 SGHTA, CDR2 FQGNSA. V lost 1 base and J lost 5; bases outside the gene matches: 8. The CDR3 covers 18 residues. This CDR3 is CASSLELAGGNPNNEQFF. CDR3 nucleotide sequence: TGTGCCAGCAGCTTAGAACTAGCGGGAGGGAATCCAAACAATGAGCAGTTCTTC.

About this clonotype: A much larger clonotype is one base distant, so this may be a read error. V gene TRBV11-2 combines with J gene TRBJ2-7, with D hard to call. Per the germline V gene, CDR1 is SGHAT and CDR2 is FQNNGV. The CDR3 sequence is 10 residues long. CDR3 protein: CASGLGEQYF. The CDR3 coding sequence is TGTGCCAGCGGCTTAGGCGAGCAGTACTTC.

This clonotype showed up many times. The V and J genes are TRBV5-1 and TRBJ2-5; 10 nucleotides align to TRBD2. Germline CDR1 reads SGHRS; CDR2 reads YFSETQ. The CDR3 sequence is 14 residues long. Trimming took 0 bases from V and 13 from J; bases not matched to a gene: 9. The CDR3 DNA follows: TGCGCCAGCAGCTTGGAACTAGCGGGGAGAGGCCTGTACTTC. Translating it yields CASSLELAGRGLYF.

In this sample, this clonotype turned up a few times. The CDR3 coding sequence is TGTGCCAGCAGCTTGGGGCTAGCGGGAGCATACACAGATACGCAGTATTTT. Protein: CASSLGLAGAYTDTQYF. This chain links TRBV7-9 with TRBJ2-3; 10 bases fit TRBD2. Trimming took 3 bases from V and 2 from J; bases not matched to a gene: 8. The CDR3 contains 17 residues. CDR1 is SEHNR and CDR2 is FQNEAQ in the germline V gene (reference sequence).

At least ten counts were recorded for this clonotype. V gene TRBV7-8 combines with J gene TRBJ1-3, with a possible D match to TRBD1 (5 bases). The V end lost 2 bases, the J end lost 3 bases, and 20 bases lay between the germline ends. The CDR3 contains 18 residues. Germline V CDR1 and CDR2: SGHVS, FQNEAQ. The CDR3 reads CASSLSLDGGMVGNTIYF. In DNA, the CDR3 is TGTGCCAGCAGCTTATCCCTCGACGGGGGGATGGTTGGAAACACCATATATTTT.

This clonotype appeared many times. V is TRBV2 and J is TRBJ2-7; tentative D call: TRBD2 (6 bases). Trimming stripped 3 bases from V and 2 bases from J, with 14 bases between. The CDR3 loop spans 15 amino acids. The germline CDR1 and CDR2 sequences are SNHLY and FYNNEI. The CDR3 spells CASSEMEGSAYEQYF. The CDR3 bases are TGTGCCAGCAGTGAGATGGAGGGTTCGGCCTACGAGCAGTACTTC.

The rearrangement uses TRBV3-1 and TRBJ2-5, with TRBD2 matching over 7 bases. Germline V lookup: CDR1 LGHDT, CDR2 YNNKEL (reference sequence). J lost 10 bases, V lost 1 base, and 9 bases had no gene match. The CDR3 consists of 14 residues. The CDR3 DNA reads TGTGCCAGCAGCCAAGGGACTAGGGCCGTACGCCAGTACTTC. Translating it yields CASSQGTRAVRQYF.

This clonotype has a count of ten or more. The V and J genes are TRBV5-1 and TRBJ2-5, with 8 bases aligning to TRBD1. J lost 4 bases, V lost 0 bases, and 5 bases had no gene match. The CDR3 is 15 amino acids. The germline V gene has CDR1 SGHRS and CDR2 YFSETQ. In nucleotides, the CDR3 is TGCGCCAGCAGCTTGGAGCCAGGGGGCGCAGAGACCCAGTACTTC. Protein product: CASSLEPGGAETQYF.

The V gene is TRBV7-9, the J gene TRBJ1-2; D unresolved. The CDR3 is made up of 13 amino acids. Germline V CDR1 and CDR2: SEHNR, FQNEAQ (reference sequence). V gave up 3 bases and J gave up 6 bases, with 11 bases separating them. CDR3 protein: CASSLLSADGYTF. The CDR3 nucleotides are TGTGCCAGCAGCTTGCTGTCGGCCGATGGCTACACCTTC. The complete variable domain, with remaining parts taken from reference TRBV7-9 and TRBJ1-2, reads DTGVSQNPRHKITKRGQNVTFRCDPISEHNRLYWYRQTLGQGPEFLTYFQNEAQLEKSRLLSDRFSAERPKGSFSTLEIQRTEQGDSAMYLCASSLLSADGYTFGSGTRLTVV.

This clonotype occurred many times. The rearrangement uses TRBV5-6 and TRBJ2-3; possibly TRBD2 for D (6 bases). Trimming pared 3 bases from V and 5 bases from J, leaving 13 bases between. This CDR3 spans 14 amino acids. Per the germline V gene, CDR1 is SGHDT and CDR2 is YYEEEE. CDR3 amino acids: CASSSGSMIDTQYF. CDR3 DNA: TGTGCCAGCAGCTCCGGGAGTATGATAGATACGCAGTATTTT.

As for this clonotype: A much larger clone differs from this one at a single base, so this may be a read error. This is likely a read error, given that the CDR3 carries no conserved phenylalanine or tryptophan at its end. The chain links TRBV6-1 to TRBJ2-5, with 10 bases lining up with TRBD1. J was trimmed by 4 bases and V by 6 bases; bases with no gene match: 11. Per the germline V gene, CDR1 is MNHNS and CDR2 is SASEGT. This CDR3 has 16 amino acids. CDR3 DNA: TGTGCCAGCAGACTAACCGGGACAGGGGTATCAGAGACCCAGTACCTC. This translates into CASRLTGTGVSETQYL.

This clonotype was recorded many times. This chain connects TRBV5-1 to TRBJ2-2; the D gene is possibly TRBD2 (6 bases). Per germline, CDR1 SGHRS and CDR2 YFSETQ. V was cut by 0 bases and J by 5 bases, with 8 bases left in between. This CDR3 contains 14 residues. CDR3 nucleotide sequence: TGCGCCAGCAGCTTGGGCGGGACTACCGGGGAGCTGTTTTTT. As protein: CASSLGGTTGELFF.

A few counts support this clonotype. It may be a read error: a sequence one base away is much more abundant. The genes are TRBV12-3 or TRBV12-4 and TRBJ2-1; 7 nucleotides align to TRBD2. J lost 6 bases, V lost 0 bases, and 5 bases had no gene match. The CDR3 has 15 residues. CDR3 DNA sequence: TGTGCCAGCAGTTTAGCCCAGCGGGGAGGCAATGAGCAGTTCTTC. This sequence encodes CASSLAQRGGNEQFF.

This clonotype was seen ten or more times. The V call is TRBV28, the J call TRBJ2-1; D call uncertain. The V end was cut by 3 bases, the J end by 5 bases, with 8 bases between. The CDR3 sequence is 13 residues long. Germline CDR1 MDHEN, CDR2 SYDVKM. CDR3 residues: CASSFPNNNEQFF. CDR3 coding DNA: TGTGCCAGCAGTTTTCCCAATAACAATGAGCAGTTCTTC.

This chain joins TRBV19 and TRBJ1-1; no clear D gene. CDR3 length: 15 amino acids. Trimming took off 5 bases at V and 1 base at J, with 14 bases between the two ends. Germline V gene lookup returns CDR1 LNHDA and CDR2 SQIVND (reference sequence). CDR3 sequence (DNA): TGTGCCAGTAGTCCCAGGAGGGAAAGGAACACTGAAGCTTTCTTT. This encodes CASSPRRERNTEAFF.

There are many counts of this clonotype. The gene calls are TRBV6-1 and TRBJ1-5; TRBD1 agrees at 7 bases. The CDR3 is 18 amino acids. Germline V lookup: CDR1 MNHNS, CDR2 SASEGT. V shed 5 bases and J 2 bases; nucleotides not matched to a gene: 15. Written as DNA, the CDR3 is TGTGCCAGCAGTTCCTCACGACAGGGTGGATACGGCAATCAGCCCCAGCATTTT. Its protein product is CASSSSRQGGYGNQPQHF.

In this sample, this clonotype turned up many times. The chain is built from TRBV5-1 and TRBJ2-3, with D perhaps being TRBD1 or TRBD2 (6 bases each). CDR1 SGHRS and CDR2 YFSETQ come from the germline V gene. CDR3 length: 14 residues. V was cut by 7 bases and J by 0 bases, with 12 bases left in between. The CDR3 region is CASQRGPSTDTQYF. DNA of the CDR3: TGCGCCAGCCAACGGGGGCCTAGCACAGATACGCAGTATTTT. The entire variable domain, with the rest obtained from reference TRBV5-1 and TRBJ2-3, is as follows: KAGVTQTPRYLIKTRGQQVTLSCSPISGHRSVSWYQQTPGQGLQFLFEYFSETQRNKGNFPGRFSGRQFSNSRSEMNVSTLELGDSALYLCASQRGPSTDTQYFGPGTRLTVL.

This clonotype was picked up a small number of times. This rearrangement joins TRBV7-9 to TRBJ2-1, with D hard to call. The CDR3 consists of 13 residues. V shed 2 bases and J shed 5 bases, with 7 bases lying between them. CDR1 SEHNR and CDR2 FQNEAQ come from the germline V gene (reference sequence). The CDR3 protein is CASSLPRHNEQFF. CDR3 DNA: TGTGCCAGCAGCTTACCCAGGCACAATGAGCAGTTCTTC.

The chain uses TRBV18 and TRBJ2-1, with 9 bases lining up with TRBD2. The CDR3 has 16 amino acids. With V trimmed by 4 bases and J by 4 bases, 8 bases remained unmatched. Germline CDR1 reads KGHSH; CDR2 reads LQKENI. The CDR3 is CASSRDLAGRYNEQFF. CDR3 coding DNA: TGTGCCAGCTCACGGGATCTAGCGGGAAGGTACAATGAGCAGTTCTTC. Full variable domain (remainder filled in from reference TRBV18 and TRBJ2-1): NAGVMQNPRHLVRRRGQEARLRCSPMKGHSHVYWYRQLPEEGLKFMVYLQKENIIDESGMPKERFSAEFPKEGPSILRIQQVVRGDSAAYFCASSRDLAGRYNEQFFGPGTRLTVL.